The 32 T cell receptor beta chains below all came from one sample that was sequenced in a study of blood T cell repertoires in COVID-19 (dated by TCRdb to the early 2020s). Preparation of the library involved the immunoSEQ multiplex PCR assay. TCRdb mirrors the immuneACCESS table, restricted to in-frame sequences. Some clones are absent from its copies; in checked studies, under half trace to an unresolved V gene, and the reason for the others is unknown. The sample table contains roughly 400,000 clones; only one count was recorded for just under 90% of them. In total, the top ten clones hold approximately 9.3% of the sample. Sequences were obtained from PBMCs or T cells enriched from blood (not recorded which). The origin of the receptors is a woman in her forties or fifties who had recovered from COVID-19.

This chain uses TRBV12-5 with TRBJ2-2; 8 bases align to TRBD2. In germline, CDR1 is LGHNT, CDR2 FRNRAP. CDR3 size: 16 residues. The J segment lost 6 bases and the V segment lost 2 bases, leaving 8 bases of the junction unmatched. CDR3 residues: CASGLLSGVGPGELFF. The CDR3 coding sequence is TGTGCTAGTGGTTTGCTTAGCGGGGTTGGGCCCGGGGAGCTGTTTTTT. Using reference TRBV12-5 and TRBJ2-2 for the parts outside the CDR3, the full variable domain is DARVTQTPRHKVTEMGQEVTMRCQPILGHNTVFWYRQTMMQGLELLAYFRNRAPLDDSGMPKDRFSAEMPDATLATLKIQPSEPRDSAVYFCASGLLSGVGPGELFFGEGSRLTVL.

Worth noting for this clone: A read error may produce the germline difference seen at one junction end. This sequence joins TRBV7-7 and TRBJ1-2; 9 bases map to TRBD1. The germline CDR1 and CDR2 sequences are SSHAT and FNYEAQ (reference sequence). There are 14 residues in the CDR3. The chain's CDR3 is CASSFRTGDYGYTF. Here the CDR3 DNA reads TGTGCTAGCAGCTTCAGGACAGGGGACTATGGCTACACCTTC.

This clone was counted at least ten times. The chain has TRBV7-8 and TRBJ1-6; tentative D call: TRBD1 (6 bases). V was pared by 1 base and J by 0 bases, with 10 bases between. Germline-derived CDR1 and CDR2 are SGHVS and FQNEAQ. The CDR3 extends over 17 amino acids. The CDR3 DNA follows: TGTGCCAGCAGCTTAGTAGACAGGAGCTCCTATAATTCACCCCTCCACTTT. This gives the protein CASSLVDRSSYNSPLHF.

The rearrangement links TRBV11-2 to TRBJ2-3, with 11 bases aligning to TRBD2. V shed 5 bases, J shed 0 bases, and the junction held 10 bases outside the gene matches. Germline V gene sequence: CDR1 SGHAT, CDR2 FQNNGV. The CDR3 consists of 18 residues. The CDR3 is CASSPTSGGVTSTDTQYF. The DNA of the CDR3 is TGTGCCAGCAGCCCTACTAGCGGGGGCGTAACTAGCACAGATACGCAGTATTTT.

CDR3 residues: CASSTPLYRGNTIYF. DNA for the CDR3: TGTGCCAGCAGCACACCCCTGTATCGTGGAAACACCATATATTTT. This chain uses TRBV7-6 with TRBJ1-3; D unclear. The CDR3 extends over 15 amino acids. From germline, CDR1 is SGHVS and CDR2 FNYEAQ. Trimming took 5 bases from V and 3 from J, leaving 14 bases between them.

The chain couples TRBV5-1 to TRBJ2-5; 11 bases line up with TRBD2. In germline, CDR1 is SGHRS, CDR2 YFSETQ. J gave up 5 bases and V 0 bases, and 6 bases lay outside the gene matches. The CDR3 loop spans 16 amino acids. The DNA of the CDR3 is TGCGCCAGCAGCTTGGATCTAGCGGGGGGACGGGAGACCCAGTACTTC. Its translation is CASSLDLAGGRETQYF.

The chain joins TRBV19 to TRBJ1-4; tentatively, D is TRBD1 (6 bases). The CDR3 consists of 16 residues. Trimming took 3 bases from V and 2 from J, leaving 13 bases between them. Germline lookup yields CDR1 LNHDA and CDR2 SQIVND (reference sequence). The CDR3 bases are TGTGCCAGTAGTATCCGCTCAGGGGTGACTAATGAAAAACTGTTTTTT. It specifies CASSIRSGVTNEKLFF.

The V gene is TRBV4-1, the J gene TRBJ2-7; no reliable D call. Per the germline V gene, CDR1 is MGHRA and CDR2 is YSYEKL. V was clipped by 1 base and J by 2 bases, with 12 bases between them. This CDR3 has 15 amino acids. CDR3 in amino acids: CASSQVFQVAYEQYF. In DNA form, the CDR3 reads TGCGCCAGCAGCCAAGTGTTTCAGGTCGCCTACGAGCAGTACTTC.

The J gene is TRBJ1-3, the V gene TRBV29-1; D call uncertain. The CDR3 has 13 residues. From germline, CDR1 is SQVTM and CDR2 ANQGSEA. V dropped 2 bases and J dropped 1 base, with 6 bases sitting between them. The CDR3 sequence is CSVETMSGNTIYF. CDR3 nucleotides: TGCAGCGTTGAAACTATGTCTGGAAACACCATATATTTT.

In this sample, this clone turned up once. The V gene is TRBV7-8, the J gene TRBJ1-1; no firm D call. Germline CDR1 and CDR2: SGHVS and FQNEAQ. The CDR3 spans 15 residues. V was trimmed by 2 bases and J by 0 bases, leaving 10 bases between them. CDR3 sequence (DNA): TGTGCCAGCAGCTTATGGGCCAACATGAACACTGAAGCTTTCTTT. This gives the protein CASSLWANMNTEAFF.

The chain employs TRBV5-6 and TRBJ1-4, with D possibly TRBD1 on 5 matching bases. Germline-derived CDR1 and CDR2 are SGHDT and YYEEEE. V dropped 4 bases and J dropped 3 bases, with 10 bases sitting between them. The length of the CDR3 is 14 residues. Here the CDR3 DNA reads TGTGCCAGCAGCAAAAGACAGTCTAATGAAAAACTGTTTTTT. Translated: CASSKRQSNEKLFF.

The chain couples TRBV5-1 to TRBJ2-1; 9 nucleotides align to TRBD2. Germline V CDR1 and CDR2: SGHRS, YFSETQ. After removal of 4 bases from V and 12 bases from J, the junction contained 2 bases not matched to a gene. There are 11 residues in the CDR3. CDR3 coding DNA: TGCGCCAGCAGCCCGGGACTAGCGCAGTTCTTC. Residues: CASSPGLAQFF.

The chain uses TRBV6-4 and TRBJ1-1; a weak D match, TRBD1 (6 bases). Germline V gene data show CDR1 as MRHNA and CDR2 as SNTAGT. The length of the CDR3 is 14 residues. The germline V and J ends were trimmed by 2 bases and 5 bases, with 12 bases remaining between them. CDR3 region: CASSDGGGGTEAFF. The CDR3 DNA sequence: TGTGCCAGCAGTGACGGGGGGGGCGGTACTGAAGCTTTCTTT.

The J gene is TRBJ2-1, the V gene TRBV29-1; tentatively, D is TRBD1 (5 bases). This CDR3 contains 15 residues. Germline V gene data show CDR1 as SQVTM and CDR2 as ANQGSEA. V dropped 8 bases and J dropped 0 bases, with 17 bases sitting between them. This CDR3 is CSQKGQDSSYNEQFF. Here the CDR3 DNA reads TGCAGCCAAAAGGGGCAGGATAGCTCCTACAATGAGCAGTTCTTC.

The chain employs TRBV19 and TRBJ1-5; unclear D gene. The CDR3 has 15 amino acids. Germline CDR1 and CDR2: LNHDA and SQIVND (reference sequence). V lost 1 base, J lost 3 bases, and 10 bases lay in between. Here the CDR3 DNA reads TGTGCCAGTAGTATAGGAGGGCAGGTCAATCAGCCCCAGCATTTT. It encodes CASSIGGQVNQPQHF.

The rearrangement uses TRBV2 and TRBJ1-6; TRBD1 aligns across 7 bases. Trimming at V came to 4 bases and at J to 6 bases, leaving 0 bases not matched to a gene. The CDR3 runs to 13 residues. CDR1 is SNHLY, CDR2 FYNNEI, per germline. The CDR3 DNA reads TGTGCCAGCAGTGGACAGGGTAATTCACCCCTCCACTTT. Translation: CASSGQGNSPLHF.

The chain has TRBV15 and TRBJ1-2, with D possibly TRBD1 on 5 matching bases. V lost 6 bases and J 0 bases, leaving 14 bases between the germline ends. CDR3 length equals 15 residues. Germline V gene lookup returns CDR1 LNHNV and CDR2 YYDKDF (reference sequence). CDR3 bases: TGTGCCACCAGTGGCAGGGCGGTTGCTAACTATGGCTACACCTTC. Translating it yields CATSGRAVANYGYTF.

The chain combines TRBV5-1 with TRBJ2-1, with D possibly TRBD2 on 6 matching bases. Germline assignment: CDR1 SGHRS and CDR2 YFSETQ. This CDR3 is 14 amino acids long. The V end was cut by 3 bases, the J end by 5 bases, with 12 bases between. The CDR3 sequence: CASSSPGLDNEQFF. The DNA for the CDR3 is TGCGCCAGCAGCTCCCCGGGACTGGACAATGAGCAGTTCTTC.

J is TRBJ1-2 and V is TRBV19; 8 bases line up with TRBD1. In germline, CDR1 is LNHDA, CDR2 SQIVND (reference sequence). The J segment lost 8 bases and the V segment lost 4 bases, leaving 18 bases of the junction unmatched. The CDR3 contains 17 residues. The CDR3 DNA reads as TGTGCCAGTAGTACCGGGACAGGAAAGGTGTCGGCGCAAGGCTACACCTTC. It encodes CASSTGTGKVSAQGYTF. The whole variable domain, filled in from reference TRBV19 and TRBJ1-2, reads DGGITQSPKYLFRKEGQNVTLSCEQNLNHDAMYWYRQDPGQGLRLIYYSQIVNDFQKGDIAEGYSVSREKKESFPLTVTSAQKNPTAFYLCASSTGTGKVSAQGYTFGSGTRLTVV.

The chain joins TRBV24-1 to TRBJ1-1, with D uncertain. The CDR3 contains 13 residues. Trimming took off 3 bases at V and 4 bases at J, with 8 bases between the two ends. The germline CDR1 and CDR2 sequences are KGHDR and SFDVKD. As DNA, the CDR3 is TGTGCCACCAGTGATCCGGGAAGCACTGAAGCTTTCTTT. Protein sequence: CATSDPGSTEAFF.

The chain employs TRBV7-9 and TRBJ1-2; TRBD1 agrees at 10 bases. The germline CDR1 and CDR2 sequences are SEHNR and FQNEAQ (reference sequence). The J segment lost 8 bases and the V segment lost 5 bases, leaving 11 bases of the junction unmatched. The CDR3 is 15 residues long. The CDR3 DNA follows: TGTGCCAGCAGCGAACCCCCCGGGACAGGGGACGGCTACACCTTC. Translating it yields CASSEPPGTGDGYTF.

V is TRBV2 and J is TRBJ2-1; D not certain. Trimming removed 7 bases at V and 6 bases at J, with 10 bases between. From germline, CDR1 is SNHLY and CDR2 FYNNEI. This CDR3 has 12 amino acids. The CDR3 sequence: CASNYFRNEQFF. CDR3 nucleotides: TGTGCCAGCAATTATTTTCGCAATGAGCAGTTCTTC.

The chain uses TRBV28 and TRBJ2-7; D may be TRBD2 (6 bases). The length of the CDR3 is 14 residues. Between the trimmed V and J ends, which lost 5 bases and 3 bases, there was a span of 14 bases. Germline V gives CDR1 MDHEN, CDR2 SYDVKM. The CDR3 DNA follows: TGTGCCAGCAGTCCCACGACGGACTACTACGAGCAGTACTTC. Translation gives CASSPTTDYYEQYF.

The V gene is TRBV7-6, the J gene TRBJ2-5, with 10 positions matching TRBD1. There are 15 residues in the CDR3. In germline, CDR1 is SGHVS, CDR2 FNYEAQ. V trimming: 5 bases; J trimming: 5 bases; junction bases outside the gene matches: 8. CDR3 region: CASSLPGQGRETQYF. The CDR3 DNA follows: TGTGCCAGCAGCCTGCCGGGACAGGGGCGCGAGACCCAGTACTTC. Drawing the rest from reference TRBV7-6 and TRBJ2-5, the complete variable domain is GAGVSQSPRYKVTKRGQDVALRCDPISGHVSLYWYRQALGQGPEFLTYFNYEAQQDKSGLPNDRFSAERPEGSISTLTIQRTEQRDSAMYRCASSLPGQGRETQYFGPGTRLLVL.

The chain combines TRBV30 with TRBJ2-3, with D perhaps matching TRBD2 (5 bases). CDR1 and CDR2 from the germline V gene are GTSNPN and SVGIG (reference sequence). The V end was cut by 6 bases, the J end by 0 bases, with 10 bases between. The CDR3 sequence is 13 residues long. CDR3 DNA sequence: TGTGCCTGCCTTGGCGGGAGCACAGATACGCAGTATTTT. This sequence encodes CACLGGSTDTQYF.

Points on this clone: The germline gene is not matched at one end of the junction; a read error may be the cause. The V call is TRBV5-5, the J call TRBJ1-3; D is uncertain. CDR3 length: 12 residues. CDR1 and CDR2 from the germline V gene are SGHKS and YYEKEE (reference sequence). The CDR3 loop is CASKSSGNTIYF. DNA for the CDR3: TGTGCTAGCAAGAGCTCTGGAAACACCATATATTTT.

The chain uses TRBV12-3 or TRBV12-4 and TRBJ2-7; D unresolved. This CDR3 is 12 amino acids long. With 3 bases removed from V and 5 bases from J, the gap between germline ends came to 8 bases. DNA for the CDR3: TGTGCCAGCAGTTTTTATGGAGACGAGCAGTACTTC. Translated: CASSFYGDEQYF.

The V call is TRBV6-5, the J call TRBJ2-5, with unresolved D. The CDR3 consists of 14 residues. V lost 5 bases and J 5 bases, leaving 15 bases between the germline ends. Germline lookup yields CDR1 MNHEY and CDR2 SVGAGI. The CDR3 protein is CASSQRGIGETQYF. DNA for the CDR3: TGTGCCAGCAGTCAACGAGGCATCGGGGAGACCCAGTACTTC.

The count of this clone is one. This chain links TRBV19 with TRBJ1-1, with 7 nucleotides matching TRBD1. V shed 5 bases and J 11 bases; nucleotides not matched to a gene: 14. The length of the CDR3 is 14 residues. The V gene's germline CDR1 is LNHDA and CDR2 SQIVND (reference sequence). CDR3 DNA sequence: TGTGCCAGTAGTGTTGGACAGGTACTAGTGGCCGCTTTCTTT. Its protein is CASSVGQVLVAAFF.

The chain links TRBV27 to TRBJ2-7; the match to TRBD2 covers 8 bases. The germline V gene has CDR1 MNHEY and CDR2 SMNVEV (reference sequence). The CDR3 extends over 17 amino acids. V was pared by 3 bases and J by 1 base, with 11 bases of the junction left unmatched. The CDR3 loop is CASSFIYPGLESYEQYF. DNA for the CDR3: TGTGCCAGCAGTTTCATTTACCCGGGACTAGAGTCCTACGAGCAGTACTTC.

The J gene is TRBJ1-1, the V gene TRBV19, with D unresolved. The germline CDR1 and CDR2 sequences are LNHDA and SQIVND (reference sequence). There are 14 residues in the CDR3. Trimming removed 0 bases at V and 3 bases at J, with 8 bases between. The CDR3 spells CASSIDLTDTEAFF. As DNA, the CDR3 is TGTGCCAGTAGTATAGACCTCACGGACACTGAAGCTTTCTTT.

V and J are TRBV2 and TRBJ2-5; D is perhaps TRBD2 (7 bases). The length of the CDR3 is 17 residues. V lost 1 base to trimming and J lost 0 bases, with 15 bases between them. In germline, CDR1 is SNHLY, CDR2 FYNNEI. CDR3 residues: CASSEGEGGSNQETQYF. The CDR3 nucleotides read TGTGCCAGCAGTGAAGGGGAGGGGGGCTCCAACCAAGAGACCCAGTACTTC.